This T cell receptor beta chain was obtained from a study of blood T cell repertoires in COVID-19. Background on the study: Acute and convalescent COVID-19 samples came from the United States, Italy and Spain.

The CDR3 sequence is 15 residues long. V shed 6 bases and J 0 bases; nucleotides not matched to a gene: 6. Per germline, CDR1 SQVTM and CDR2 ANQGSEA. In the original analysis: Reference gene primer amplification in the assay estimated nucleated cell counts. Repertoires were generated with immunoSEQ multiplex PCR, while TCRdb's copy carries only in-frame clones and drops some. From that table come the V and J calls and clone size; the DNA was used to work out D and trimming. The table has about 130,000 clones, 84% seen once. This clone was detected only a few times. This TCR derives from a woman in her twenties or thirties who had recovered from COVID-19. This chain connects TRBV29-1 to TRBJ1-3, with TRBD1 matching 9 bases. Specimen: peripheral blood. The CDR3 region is CSVAGTGNSGNTIYF. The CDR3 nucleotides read TGCAGCGTGGCCGGGACAGGGAACTCTGGAAACACCATATATTTT.